The clone carrying this TCR beta chain has a handful of counts. Germline V CDR1 and CDR2: WNHNN, SYGVQD (reference sequence). The V gene end was trimmed by 4 bases and the J gene end by 3 bases; junction bases not matched to a gene: 5. The CDR3 is 14 amino acids. This entry comes from a study of T cells in Graves' hyperthyroidism and ophthalmopathy. RNA transcripts provided the source from which TCR beta CDR3 regions were amplified. HTBI primers were used for first-round RT-PCR of the TCR CDR3. TCRdb re-called the multiplex PCR reads with MiXCR, one entry per CDR3 protein. The data contain about 480,000 distinct CDR3 sequences, approximately 25% of them singletons.

The V gene is TRBV10-1, the J gene TRBJ2-5, with TRBD2 identical over 7 bases. The TCR originated in a woman in her twenties or thirties with Graves' ophthalmopathy. Material: blood. The CDR3 DNA reads TGCGCCAGCAGTGGGTCAGGGAGGGAAGAGACCCAGTACTTC. Translation gives CASSGSGREETQYF.